A selection of T cell receptor beta chains follows, all from one sample in a study of molecular identifiers for immune sequencing clone quantification. TCRdb processed the PCR reads anew with MiXCR; each CDR3 protein has one entry. The sample holds a few hundred thousand distinct CDR3 sequences, roughly 24% seen once. The sample was naive CD8+ T cells from blood, with Jurkat cell RNA spiked in. These receptors were obtained from a human donor in good health. Some libraries in this study had Jurkat cell RNA spiked in. CDR3s include the opening cysteine and the closing phenylalanine or tryptophan. D genes are given only for firm matches. Some rows mark clone size as missing; the rest say once, few, many or name a class of expanded clone.

few	TRBV30	TRBD1	TRBJ2-1	TGTGCCTGGACGGGGACAGTAATTTTTTACAATGAGCAGTTCTTC	CAWTGTVIFYNEQFF
NA	TRBV5-6	TRBD1	TRBJ2-5	TGTGCCAGCAGCCGGGACAGGTGCCAAGAGACCCAGTACTTC	CASSRDRCQETQYF
many	TRBV6-6	NA	TRBJ2-3	TGTGCCAGCAGTGGGGGGGCGGATACGCAGTATTTT	CASSGGADTQYF
many	TRBV29-1	NA	TRBJ2-3	TGCAGCGTTGAAGACGCCTTAGGGACGCGGGATACGCAGTATTTT	CSVEDALGTRDTQYF
NA	TRBV7-3	NA	TRBJ2-2	TGTGCCAGCAGCCCCGGATTCGCCACCGGGGAGCTGTTTTTT	CASSPGFATGELFF
many	TRBV4-1	NA	TRBJ2-1	TGCGCCAGCAGCCAAGCGGGGACCACCAAGTTCTTC	CASSQAGTTKFF
many	TRBV30	NA	TRBJ2-1	TGTGCCGGGGGGTCGTGGAATGAGCAGTTCTTC	CAGGSWNEQFF
many	TRBV7-2	NA	TRBJ2-7	TGTGCCAGCAGCTTATTTGAGGACACGACTGTCGGCGAGCAGTACTTC	CASSLFEDTTVGEQYF
many	TRBV12-3/TRBV12-4	NA	TRBJ1-1	TGTGCCAGCAGCCAGGGGTCGGGTTTTACTGAAGCTTTCTTT	CASSQGSGFTEAFF
NA	TRBV29-1	NA	TRBJ2-7	TGCAGCGCCCAAGGGGGGTCTGACTACGAGCAGTACTTC	CSAQGGSDYEQYF
NA	TRBV4-3	NA	TRBJ2-4	TGCGCCAGCAGCCAAGAGGGCAGGGAGGCCAAAAACATTCAGTACTTC	CASSQEGREAKNIQYF
many	TRBV5-1	TRBD1	TRBJ2-5	TGCGCCAGCAGCTTGGCGGACAGGGGGAACCAAGAGACCCAGTACTTC	CASSLADRGNQETQYF
few	TRBV30	TRBD2	TRBJ2-1	TGTGCCTGGAGTTTAACTAGCGGAGGATACAATGAGCAGTTCTTC	CAWSLTSGGYNEQFF
few	TRBV19	NA	TRBJ2-5	TGTGCTAGTAGTATCGCAAACAGGGAAGAGACCCAGTACTTC	CASSIANREETQYF
many	TRBV7-9	NA	TRBJ1-1	TGTGCCAGCACTACCGGGACATCCACTGAAGCTTTCTTT	CASTTGTSTEAFF
few	TRBV12-3/TRBV12-4	NA	TRBJ2-6	TGTGCCAGCAGTTCGGGGAGCTTTGGGGCCAACGTCCTGACTTTC	CASSSGSFGANVLTF
few	TRBV19	NA	TRBJ2-5	TGTGCCAGTAGTATTTGGGGATTCGGCCAAGAGACCCAGTACTTC	CASSIWGFGQETQYF
many	TRBV7-6	NA	TRBJ1-4	TGTGCCAGCAGCAAAGGGGGGGGCCCCAGAACTAATGAAAAACTGTTTTTT	CASSKGGGPRTNEKLFF
few	TRBV20-1	TRBD2	TRBJ2-3	TGCAGTGCTAGAGAGGGGGGGAGAATCTCAGATACGCAGTATTTT	CSAREGGRISDTQYF
NA	TRBV27	TRBD1	TRBJ2-2	TGTGCCAGCAGTGGGGACAGCTCATTAAACACCGGGGAGCTGTTTTTT	CASSGDSSLNTGELFF
NA	TRBV2	TRBD2	TRBJ2-3	TGTGCCAGCAGCGACCCCTCGTCGACTAGCGGGAGGGACGTCGGCACAGATACGCAGTATTTT	CASSDPSSTSGRDVGTDTQYF
many	TRBV7-2	TRBD1	TRBJ2-7	TGTGCCAGCAGCTTATCCGGGACAGGGGTCGAGCAGTACTTC	CASSLSGTGVEQYF
many	TRBV7-6	NA	TRBJ2-3	TGTGCCAGCAGCTTAGGGACGATTTCGAGCACAGATACGCAGTATTTT	CASSLGTISSTDTQYF
many	TRBV6-4	NA	TRBJ2-6	TGTGCCAGCAGAGAAGATGGGGCCAACGTCCTGACTTTC	CASREDGANVLTF
NA	TRBV27	NA	TRBJ1-1	TGTGCCAGCAGTCCCGGGGGGGGATCCGAAGCTTTCTTT	CASSPGGGSEAFF
many	TRBV28	NA	TRBJ2-3	TGTGCCAGCAGTTTATTGGGCGGCACAGATACGCAGTATTTT	CASSLLGGTDTQYF